This T cell receptor beta chain was identified in a study of Tregs in tolerant kidney transplant recipients. Unstimulated regulatory T cells (CD4+CD25+CD127-), CD4+CD25- non-regulatory cells, CD4 and CD8 cells were FACS-sorted from thawed PBMCs. Concerning this clone itself: Its antigen is currently unknown.

Study-wide results and limits: This study did not directly address biological reproducibility. Activated donor B cell expansion appeared to reveal the most relevant donor-specific TCRbeta repertoire.

Using immunoSEQ multiplex PCR, the repertoire was profiled, and TCRdb retains in-frame clones only, with some absent. The sample yields tens of thousands of clones, less than 90% seen once. Specimen: CD4+ T cells from blood. The source of this sequence is a human donor in good health.

CDR3 region: CASSLSGTGSTDTQYF. CDR3 DNA: TGTGCCAGCAGCTTATCCGGGACAGGGAGCACAGATACGCAGTATTTT. V usage is TRBV5-5 and J usage is TRBJ2-3, with 9 bases lining up with TRBD1. CDR3 length: 16 residues. The V gene end was trimmed by 2 bases and the J gene end by 0 bases; junction bases not matched to a gene: 4. Germline-derived CDR1 and CDR2 are SGHKS and YYEKEE (reference sequence).